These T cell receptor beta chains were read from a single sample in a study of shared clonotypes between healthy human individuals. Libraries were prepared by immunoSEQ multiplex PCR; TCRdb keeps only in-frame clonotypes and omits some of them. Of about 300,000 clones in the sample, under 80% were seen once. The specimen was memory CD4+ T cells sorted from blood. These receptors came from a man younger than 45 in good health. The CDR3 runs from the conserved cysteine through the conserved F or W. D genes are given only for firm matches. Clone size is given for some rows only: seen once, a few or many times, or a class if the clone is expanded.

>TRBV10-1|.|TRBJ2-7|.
CASSSGYPAWEQYF
TGCGCCAGCAGCTCCGGATATCCAGCGTGGGAGCAGTACTTC
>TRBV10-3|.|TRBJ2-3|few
CATIAASHSTDTQYF
TGTGCCACCATCGCAGCCTCACATAGCACAGATACGCAGTATTTT
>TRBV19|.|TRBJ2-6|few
CASTPIWQGISGANVLTF
TGTGCCAGTACCCCTATCTGGCAGGGGATCTCTGGGGCCAACGTCCTGACTTTC
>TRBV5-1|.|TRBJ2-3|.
CASSFLRGRDRTDTQYF
TGCGCCAGCAGCTTTTTGAGGGGACGGGACCGCACAGATACGCAGTATTTT
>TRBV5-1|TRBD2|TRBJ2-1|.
CASSYGTSKNNEQFF
TGCGCCAGCAGCTACGGGACTAGCAAGAACAATGAGCAGTTCTTC
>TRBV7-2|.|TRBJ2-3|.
CASSLQGYTDTQYF
TGTGCCAGCAGCTTACAAGGGTACACAGATACGCAGTATTTT
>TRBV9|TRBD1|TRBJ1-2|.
CASSAAGQGATGYTF
TGTGCCAGCAGCGCGGCGGGACAGGGGGCAACAGGCTACACCTTC
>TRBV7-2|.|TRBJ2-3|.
CASSLNRADTQYF
TGTGCCAGCAGCTTAAATCGAGCCGATACGCAGTATTTT
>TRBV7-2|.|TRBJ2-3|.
CASSLLGQRSTDTQYF
TGTGCCAGCAGCTTACTAGGACAGAGGAGCACAGATACGCAGTATTTT
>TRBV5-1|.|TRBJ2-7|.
CASTYSGSRYEQYF
TGCGCCAGCACCTATAGCGGATCTCGCTACGAGCAGTACTTC
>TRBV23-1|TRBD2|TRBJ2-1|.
CASSQNGRASEQFF
TGCGCCAGCAGTCAGAACGGGAGGGCCTCTGAGCAGTTCTTC
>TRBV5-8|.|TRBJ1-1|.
CASSFVRNTEAFF
TGTGCCAGCAGCTTCGTCAGGAACACTGAAGCTTTCTTT
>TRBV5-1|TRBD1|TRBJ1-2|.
CASSLGQGQGPYGYTF
TGCGCCAGCAGCTTGGGCCAGGGACAGGGGCCATATGGCTACACCTTC
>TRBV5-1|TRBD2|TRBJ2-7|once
CASSSSGRALDEQYF
TGCGCCAGCAGCTCTAGCGGGAGGGCCCTCGACGAGCAGTACTTC
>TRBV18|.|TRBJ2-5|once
CASSGGYQETQYF
TGTGCCAGCTCCGGTGGGTACCAAGAGACCCAGTACTTC
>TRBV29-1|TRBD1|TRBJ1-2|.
CSVEDHGGGTGGNYGYTF
TGCAGCGTTGAAGATCATGGCGGTGGGACAGGGGGTAACTATGGCTACACCTTC
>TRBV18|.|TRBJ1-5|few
CASSAGDQPYSNQPQHF
TGTGCCAGCTCGGCAGGGGACCAACCTTATAGCAATCAGCCCCAGCATTTT
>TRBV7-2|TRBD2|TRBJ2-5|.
CASSPPGRGEETQYF
TGTGCCAGCAGCCCCCCGGGGCGGGGGGAAGAGACCCAGTACTTC
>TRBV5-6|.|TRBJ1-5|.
CASSRWSNQPQHF
TGTGCCAGCAGCCGCTGGAGCAATCAGCCCCAGCATTTT
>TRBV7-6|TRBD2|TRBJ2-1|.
CASSLPGLPQFF
TGTGCCAGCAGCTTACCGGGACTACCCCAGTTCTTC
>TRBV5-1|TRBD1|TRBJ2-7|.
CASSREPGQAYEQYF
TGCGCCAGCAGCAGAGAACCGGGACAGGCCTACGAGCAGTACTTC
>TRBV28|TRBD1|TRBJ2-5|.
CASSPPGQGRETQYF
TGTGCCAGCAGCCCACCGGGACAGGGAAGAGAGACCCAGTACTTC
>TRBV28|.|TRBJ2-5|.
CASSSPGRGREETQYF
TGTGCCAGCAGTTCCCCCGGCCGGGGGCGAGAGGAGACCCAGTACTTC
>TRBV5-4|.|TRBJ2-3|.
CASSLRQATDTQYF
TGTGCCAGCAGCTTGAGGCAGGCCACAGATACGCAGTATTTT
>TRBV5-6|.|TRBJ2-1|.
CASSLWRSSYNEQFF
TGTGCCAGCAGCTTATGGCGGAGCTCCTACAATGAGCAGTTCTTC
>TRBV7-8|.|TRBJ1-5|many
CASSGTRTPAPSQPQHF
TGTGCCAGCAGCGGAACTAGGACCCCAGCACCCTCCCAGCCCCAGCATTTT
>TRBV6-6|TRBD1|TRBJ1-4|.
CASRDRVNEKLFF
TGTGCCAGCAGGGACAGGGTCAATGAAAAACTGTTTTTT
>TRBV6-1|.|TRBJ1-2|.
CASSESGYGYTF
TGTGCCAGCAGTGAATCGGGATATGGCTACACCTTC
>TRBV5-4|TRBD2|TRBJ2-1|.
CASSLDPSGRAGGYNEQFF
TGTGCCAGCAGCTTGGACCCTAGCGGGAGGGCGGGCGGCTACAATGAGCAGTTCTTC
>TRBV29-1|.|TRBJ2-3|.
CSVGGGALRTDTQYF
TGCAGCGTTGGTGGTGGGGCCCTCCGCACAGATACGCAGTATTTT
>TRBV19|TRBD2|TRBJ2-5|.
CASSISTSGSIQTQYF
TGTGCCAGTAGTATCTCCACTAGCGGGAGTATTCAGACCCAGTACTTC